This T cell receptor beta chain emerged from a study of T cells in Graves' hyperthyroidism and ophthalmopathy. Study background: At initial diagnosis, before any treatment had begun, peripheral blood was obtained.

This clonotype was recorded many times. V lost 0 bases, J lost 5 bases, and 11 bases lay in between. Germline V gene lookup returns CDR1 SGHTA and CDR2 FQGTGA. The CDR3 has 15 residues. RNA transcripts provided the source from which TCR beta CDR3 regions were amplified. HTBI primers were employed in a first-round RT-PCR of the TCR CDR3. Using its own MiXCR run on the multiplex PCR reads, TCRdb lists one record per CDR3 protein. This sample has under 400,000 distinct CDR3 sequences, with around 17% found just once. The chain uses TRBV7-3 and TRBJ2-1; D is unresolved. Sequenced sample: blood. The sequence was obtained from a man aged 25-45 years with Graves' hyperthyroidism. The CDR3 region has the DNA TGTGCCAGCAGCTTAACGCGAAATACAAACAATGAGCAGTTCTTC. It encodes CASSLTRNTNNEQFF.